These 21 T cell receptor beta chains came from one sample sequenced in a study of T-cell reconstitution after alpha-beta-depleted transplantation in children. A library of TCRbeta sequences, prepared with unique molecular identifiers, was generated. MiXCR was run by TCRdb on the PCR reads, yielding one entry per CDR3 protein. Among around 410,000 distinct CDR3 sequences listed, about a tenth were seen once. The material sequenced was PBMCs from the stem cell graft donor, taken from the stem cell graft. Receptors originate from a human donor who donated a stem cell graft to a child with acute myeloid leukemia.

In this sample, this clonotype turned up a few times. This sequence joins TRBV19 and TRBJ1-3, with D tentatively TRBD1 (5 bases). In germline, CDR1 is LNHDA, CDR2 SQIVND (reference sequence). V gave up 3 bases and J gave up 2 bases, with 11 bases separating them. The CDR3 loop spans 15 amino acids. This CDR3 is CASSIYGTAGNTIYF. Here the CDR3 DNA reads TGTGCCAGTAGTATTTATGGGACGGCTGGAAACACCATATATTTT. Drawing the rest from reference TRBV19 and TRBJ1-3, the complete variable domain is DGGITQSPKYLFRKEGQNVTLSCEQNLNHDAMYWYRQDPGQGLRLIYYSQIVNDFQKGDIAEGYSVSREKKESFPLTVTSAQKNPTAFYLCASSIYGTAGNTIYFGEGSWLTVV.

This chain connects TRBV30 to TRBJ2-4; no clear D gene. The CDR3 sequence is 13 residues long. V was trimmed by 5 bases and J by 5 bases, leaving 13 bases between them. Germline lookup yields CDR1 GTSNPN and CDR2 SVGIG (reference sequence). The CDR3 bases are TGTGCCTGGGAATACGGTGGGGAAAACATTCAGTACTTC. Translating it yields CAWEYGGENIQYF.

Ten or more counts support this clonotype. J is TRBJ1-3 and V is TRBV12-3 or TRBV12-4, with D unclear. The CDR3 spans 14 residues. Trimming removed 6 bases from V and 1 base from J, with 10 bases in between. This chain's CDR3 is CASREDPSGNTIYF. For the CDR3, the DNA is TGTGCCAGCAGGGAGGACCCGTCTGGAAACACCATATATTTT.

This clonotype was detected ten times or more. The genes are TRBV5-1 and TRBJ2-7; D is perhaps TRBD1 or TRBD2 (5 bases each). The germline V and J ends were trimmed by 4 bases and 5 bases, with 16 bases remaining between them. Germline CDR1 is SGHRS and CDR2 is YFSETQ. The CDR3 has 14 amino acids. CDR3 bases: TGCGCCAGCAGCACCCGGGACGGATTAGACGAGCAGTACTTC. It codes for CASSTRDGLDEQYF. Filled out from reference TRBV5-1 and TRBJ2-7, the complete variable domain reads KAGVTQTPRYLIKTRGQQVTLSCSPISGHRSVSWYQQTPGQGLQFLFEYFSETQRNKGNFPGRFSGRQFSNSRSEMNVSTLELGDSALYLCASSTRDGLDEQYFGPGTRLTVT.

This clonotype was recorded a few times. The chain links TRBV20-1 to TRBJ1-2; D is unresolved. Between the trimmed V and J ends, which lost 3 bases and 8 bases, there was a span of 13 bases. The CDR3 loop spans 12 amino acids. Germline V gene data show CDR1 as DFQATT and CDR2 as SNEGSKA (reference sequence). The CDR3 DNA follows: TGCAGTGCTAGTGGGCAGGCGGGGGGCTACACCTTC. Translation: CSASGQAGGYTF.

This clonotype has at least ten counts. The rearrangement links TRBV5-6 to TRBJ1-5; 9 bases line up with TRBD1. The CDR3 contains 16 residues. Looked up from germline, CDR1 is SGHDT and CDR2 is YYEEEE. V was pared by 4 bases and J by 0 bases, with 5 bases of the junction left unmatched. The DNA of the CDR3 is TGTGCCAGCAGCGCGGACAGGGGAAATAGCAATCAGCCCCAGCATTTT. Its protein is CASSADRGNSNQPQHF. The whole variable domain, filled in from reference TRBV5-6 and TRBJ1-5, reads DAGVTQSPTHLIKTRGQQVTLRCSPKSGHDTVSWYQQALGQGPQFIFQYYEEEERQRGNFPDRFSGHQFPNYSSELNVNALLLGDSALYLCASSADRGNSNQPQHFGDGTRLSIL.

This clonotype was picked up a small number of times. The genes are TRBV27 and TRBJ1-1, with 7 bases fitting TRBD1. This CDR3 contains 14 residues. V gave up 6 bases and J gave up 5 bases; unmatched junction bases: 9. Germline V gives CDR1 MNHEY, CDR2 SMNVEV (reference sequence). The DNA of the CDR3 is TGTGCCAGCAGGAACACAGGGGTGGGAACTGAAGCTTTCTTT. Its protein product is CASRNTGVGTEAFF.

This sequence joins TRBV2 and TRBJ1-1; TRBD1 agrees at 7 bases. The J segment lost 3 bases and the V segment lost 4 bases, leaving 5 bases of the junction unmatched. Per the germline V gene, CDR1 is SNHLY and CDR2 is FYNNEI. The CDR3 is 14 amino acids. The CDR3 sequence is CASSVLRGDTEAFF. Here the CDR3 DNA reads TGTGCCAGCAGTGTACTCAGGGGGGACACTGAAGCTTTCTTT.

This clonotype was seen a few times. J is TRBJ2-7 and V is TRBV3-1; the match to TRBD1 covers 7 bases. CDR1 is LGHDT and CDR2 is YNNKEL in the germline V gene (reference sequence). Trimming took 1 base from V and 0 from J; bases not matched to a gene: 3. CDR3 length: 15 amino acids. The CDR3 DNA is TGTGCCAGCAGCCAAGTTAACAGGGGCTCCTACGAGCAGTACTTC. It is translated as CASSQVNRGSYEQYF.

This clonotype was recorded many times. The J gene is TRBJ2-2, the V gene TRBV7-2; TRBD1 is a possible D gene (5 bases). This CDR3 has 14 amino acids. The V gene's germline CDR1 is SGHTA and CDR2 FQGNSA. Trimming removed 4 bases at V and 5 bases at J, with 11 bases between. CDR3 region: CASSWGRGTGELFF. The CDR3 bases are TGTGCCAGCAGCTGGGGTAGGGGTACCGGGGAGCTGTTTTTT.

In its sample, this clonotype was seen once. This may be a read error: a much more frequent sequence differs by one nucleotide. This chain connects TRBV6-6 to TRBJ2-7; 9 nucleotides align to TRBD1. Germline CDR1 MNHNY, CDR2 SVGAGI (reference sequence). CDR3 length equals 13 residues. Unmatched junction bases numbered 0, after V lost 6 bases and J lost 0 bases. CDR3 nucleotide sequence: TGTGCCAGCAGGGGACAGGGCTCCTACGAGCAGTACGTC. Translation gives CASRGQGSYEQYV.

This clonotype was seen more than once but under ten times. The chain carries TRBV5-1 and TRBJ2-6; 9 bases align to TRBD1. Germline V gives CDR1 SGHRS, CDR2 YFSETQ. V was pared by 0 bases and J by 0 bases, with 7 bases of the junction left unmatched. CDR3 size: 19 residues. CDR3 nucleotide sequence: TGCGCCAGCAGCTTGGTGCGAGGACAGGGGAACTCTGGGGCCAACGTCCTGACTTTC. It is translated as CASSLVRGQGNSGANVLTF.

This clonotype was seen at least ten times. The CDR3, as DNA: TGTGCCAGCAGCGTAGATCCCGGACAGGGGGTGAACACTGAAGCTTTCTTT. Encoded protein: CASSVDPGQGVNTEAFF. This rearrangement joins TRBV9 to TRBJ1-1; 10 bases are a match to TRBD1. This CDR3 comprises 17 residues. V lost 0 bases, J lost 0 bases, and 5 bases stayed unmatched. CDR1 is SGDLS, CDR2 YYNGEE, per germline.

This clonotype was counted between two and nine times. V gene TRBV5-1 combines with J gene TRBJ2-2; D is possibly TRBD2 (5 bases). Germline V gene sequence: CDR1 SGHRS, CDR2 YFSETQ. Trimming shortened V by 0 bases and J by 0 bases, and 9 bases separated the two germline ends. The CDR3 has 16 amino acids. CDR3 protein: CASSLEQRTNTGELFF. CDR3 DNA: TGCGCCAGCAGCTTGGAGCAGCGGACGAACACCGGGGAGCTGTTTTTT.

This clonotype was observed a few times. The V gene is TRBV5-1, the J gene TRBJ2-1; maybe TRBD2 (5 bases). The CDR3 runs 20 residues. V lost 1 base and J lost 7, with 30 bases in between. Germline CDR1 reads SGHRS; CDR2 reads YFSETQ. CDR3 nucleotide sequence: TGCGCCAGCAGCTTGCCCCGAGAGGGTTGGGGTCTCCGGAAATGGAATGAGCAGTTCTTC. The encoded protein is CASSLPREGWGLRKWNEQFF.

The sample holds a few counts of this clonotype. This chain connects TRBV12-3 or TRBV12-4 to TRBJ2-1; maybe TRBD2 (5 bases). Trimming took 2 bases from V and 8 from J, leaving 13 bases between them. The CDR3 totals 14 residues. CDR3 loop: CASSLTSSSHEQFF. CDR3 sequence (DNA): TGTGCCAGCAGTTTAACGTCGTCTAGCCATGAGCAGTTCTTC.

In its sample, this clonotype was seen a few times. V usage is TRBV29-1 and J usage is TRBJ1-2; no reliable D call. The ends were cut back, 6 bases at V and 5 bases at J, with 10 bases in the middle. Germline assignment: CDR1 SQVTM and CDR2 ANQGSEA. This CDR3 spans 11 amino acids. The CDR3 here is CSVHVGYGYTF. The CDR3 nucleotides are TGCAGCGTCCATGTGGGGTATGGCTACACCTTC.

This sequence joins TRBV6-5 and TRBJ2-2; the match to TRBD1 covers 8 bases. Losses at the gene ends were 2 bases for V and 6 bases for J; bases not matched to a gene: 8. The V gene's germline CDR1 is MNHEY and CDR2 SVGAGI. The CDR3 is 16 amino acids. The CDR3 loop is CASSYDPGGFPGELFF. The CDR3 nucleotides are TGTGCCAGCAGTTACGACCCAGGGGGCTTCCCCGGGGAGCTGTTTTTT.

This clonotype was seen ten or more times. CDR3 protein: CSVDGREGRDTQYF. DNA for the CDR3: TGCAGCGTTGACGGGCGGGAGGGCCGTGATACGCAGTATTTT. The chain combines TRBV29-1 with TRBJ2-3; TRBD2 matches 9 bases. The CDR3 has 14 amino acids. J lost 6 bases, V lost 3 bases, and 7 bases had no gene match. CDR1 and CDR2 from the germline V gene are SQVTM and ANQGSEA.

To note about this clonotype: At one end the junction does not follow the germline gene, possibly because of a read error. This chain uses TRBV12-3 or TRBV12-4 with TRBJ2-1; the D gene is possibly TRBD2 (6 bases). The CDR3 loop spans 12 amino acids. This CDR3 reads CASSLLLGGKVF. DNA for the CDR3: TGTGCCAGCAGTTTACTGCTGGGCGGGAAGGTCTTC.

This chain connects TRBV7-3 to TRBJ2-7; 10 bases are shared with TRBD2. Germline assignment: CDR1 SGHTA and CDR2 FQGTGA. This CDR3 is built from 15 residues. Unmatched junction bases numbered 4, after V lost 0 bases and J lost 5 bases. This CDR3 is CASSLTAGGPHEQYF. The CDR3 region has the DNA TGTGCCAGCAGCTTAACAGCGGGAGGGCCCCACGAGCAGTACTTC.